This T cell receptor (beta chain) stems from a study of blood T cell repertoires in COVID-19. Assay used: immunoSEQ multiplex PCR; TCRdb lists only in-frame clones, some missing. The sample gives 200,000 to 300,000 clones, 75% to 90% of which show up once; roughly 2% is in the top ten. V was shortened by 8 bases and J by 4 bases, with 15 bases between the two germline ends. Germline V gene sequence: CDR1 SGDLS, CDR2 YYNGEE. CDR3 length: 13 amino acids. The sample comprised peripheral blood. The chain links TRBV9 to TRBJ2-5, with D perhaps matching TRBD2 (6 bases). This receptor was taken from a man in his thirties or forties with active or convalescent COVID-19. This chain's CDR3 is CASLLAPRETQYF. CDR3 nucleotide sequence: TGTGCCAGTCTACTAGCCCCGAGAGAGACCCAGTACTTC.